Below are 22 T cell receptor beta chains sequenced from a single sample in a study of cytotoxic CD8 clonotypes in ibrutinib-treated CLL. Measured with immunoSEQ multiplex PCR; TCRdb has only the in-frame clones, and not every one. This table has about 130,000 clones, under 90% appearing once. The sequencing used PBMCs, collected after 24 months of ibrutinib treatment. These TCRs come from a human donor with chronic lymphocytic leukemia.

The rearrangement uses TRBV9 and TRBJ1-2; D is unclear. The germline V gene has CDR1 SGDLS and CDR2 YYNGEE. This CDR3 spans 14 amino acids. V gave up 0 bases and J gave up 8 bases, with 14 bases separating them. Here the CDR3 DNA reads TGTGCCAGCAGCGTAGGATGGATACAAAAAGGCTACACCTTC. It is translated as CASSVGWIQKGYTF.

This clone showed up just a few times. This rearrangement joins TRBV7-2 to TRBJ1-1; no reliable D call. The germline gives CDR1 SGHTA, CDR2 FQGNSA. This CDR3 region has 12 residues. The V gene lost 3 bases and the J gene lost 2 bases, with 4 bases spanning the gap. The DNA of the CDR3 is TGTGCCAGCAGCTTTTCAAACACTGAAGCTTTCTTT. Translated: CASSFSNTEAFF.

The J gene is TRBJ1-1, the V gene TRBV5-1; no firm D call. V was trimmed by 1 base and J by 4 bases, leaving 11 bases between them. Per germline, CDR1 SGHRS and CDR2 YFSETQ. This CDR3 contains 14 residues. CDR3 sequence (DNA): TGCGCCAGCAGCTTGTCAGGCTGGGGCACTGAAGCTTTCTTT. Its translation: CASSLSGWGTEAFF.

The gene calls are TRBV30 and TRBJ2-5; D remains ambiguous. Germline V gives CDR1 GTSNPN, CDR2 SVGIG (reference sequence). This CDR3 is 12 amino acids long. Between the trimmed V and J ends, which lost 5 bases and 5 bases, there was a span of 12 bases. CDR3 DNA sequence: TGTGCCTGGGCGTTTAGTTCGGAGACCCAGTACTTC. Protein sequence: CAWAFSSETQYF.

The gene calls are TRBV6-4 and TRBJ1-2, with D perhaps TRBD1 (5 bases). CDR1 is MRHNA, CDR2 SNTAGT, per germline. V was shortened by 3 bases and J by 5 bases, with 7 bases between the two germline ends. The CDR3 consists of 12 residues. The CDR3 sequence is CASSDGGYGYTF. As DNA, the CDR3 is TGTGCCAGCAGTGATGGGGGTTATGGCTACACCTTC.

The rearrangement joins TRBV10-3 to TRBJ2-2; TRBD1 agrees at 8 bases. Germline V gene lookup returns CDR1 ENHRY and CDR2 SYGVKD. V lost 4 bases to trimming and J lost 4 bases; unmatched junction nucleotides: 8. The CDR3 is 16 residues long. The chain's CDR3 is CAISVFTGGATGELFF. The CDR3 bases are TGTGCCATCAGTGTATTCACAGGGGGAGCCACCGGGGAGCTGTTTTTT.

The CDR3 sequence: CASSYSDRSSYNSPLHF. CDR3 sequence (DNA): TGTGCCAGTAGCTACTCGGACAGGAGCTCCTATAATTCACCCCTCCACTTT. The rearrangement uses TRBV19 and TRBJ1-6; the match to TRBD1 covers 7 bases. CDR1 LNHDA and CDR2 SQIVND come from the germline V gene (reference sequence). The V gene end was trimmed by 6 bases and the J gene end by 0 bases; junction bases not matched to a gene: 8. The CDR3 sequence is 17 residues long.

This clone was observed a single time. V and J are TRBV7-8 and TRBJ2-1; 7 nucleotides match TRBD2. J gave up 6 bases and V 4 bases, and 12 bases lay outside the gene matches. CDR3 size: 16 residues. The germline V gene has CDR1 SGHVS and CDR2 FQNEAQ. This CDR3 is CASSSTRGGGFNEQFF. CDR3 DNA sequence: TGTGCCAGCAGCTCCACCCGGGGCGGGGGTTTCAATGAGCAGTTCTTC.

The chain joins TRBV7-2 to TRBJ2-1; 9 positions match TRBD2. CDR3 length: 16 amino acids. CDR1 and CDR2 from the germline V gene are SGHTA and FQGNSA. Unmatched junction bases numbered 9, after V lost 1 base and J lost 8 bases. CDR3 sequence reads: CASSLVVAGGPDEQFF. CDR3 bases: TGTGCCAGCAGCTTAGTCGTGGCGGGGGGGCCGGATGAGCAGTTCTTC.

The rearrangement uses TRBV28 and TRBJ1-1; D is ambiguous. CDR3 length: 12 residues. Germline CDR1 and CDR2: MDHEN and SYDVKM. V lost 4 bases to trimming and J lost 10 bases, with 13 bases between them. The CDR3 nucleotides read TGTGCCAGCAGTTCGTGGGCCCAGACAGCTTTCTTT. As protein: CASSSWAQTAFF.

This clone was detected a few times. The V call is TRBV4-2, the J call TRBJ1-6; a weak D match, TRBD1 (5 bases). The V end lost 0 bases, the J end lost 3 bases, and 12 bases lay between the germline ends. Germline V gene sequence: CDR1 LGHNA, CDR2 YNFKEQ. This CDR3 contains 17 residues. The CDR3 protein is CASSQDPGGNYNSPLHF. CDR3 bases: TGTGCCAGCAGCCAAGATCCTGGGGGGAACTATAATTCACCCCTCCACTTT.

This clone has just one count. The genes are TRBV19 and TRBJ1-2; no definite D call. V lost 5 bases and J lost 8, with 15 bases in between. This CDR3 has 13 amino acids. Germline V gene sequence: CDR1 LNHDA, CDR2 SQIVND (reference sequence). This CDR3 is CASSPRRQEGYTF. As DNA, the CDR3 is TGTGCCAGTAGTCCCCGACGGCAGGAAGGCTACACCTTC.

The rearrangement joins TRBV4-3 to TRBJ2-6; no reliable D call. V was shortened by 1 base and J by 0 bases, with 16 bases between the two germline ends. CDR3 size: 19 residues. Germline CDR1 LGHNA, CDR2 YSLEER. The CDR3 nucleotides read TGCGCCAGCAGCCAAGTGGGTGGAGTAACGACCTCTGGGGCCAACGTCCTGACTTTC. Encoded protein: CASSQVGGVTTSGANVLTF.

V gene TRBV30 combines with J gene TRBJ2-5; possible D gene TRBD2, 6 bases. The CDR3 extends over 16 amino acids. Germline V gene lookup returns CDR1 GTSNPN and CDR2 SVGIG (reference sequence). V was trimmed by 0 bases and J by 8 bases, leaving 22 bases between them. CDR3: CAWSVLVGLRSGTQYF. CDR3 coding DNA: TGTGCCTGGAGTGTCCTAGTAGGACTACGCTCTGGAACCCAGTACTTC.

This clone was detected once. The V gene is TRBV19, the J gene TRBJ1-5, with TRBD1 as a possible D gene (6 bases). The CDR3 contains 17 residues. Looked up from germline, CDR1 is LNHDA and CDR2 is SQIVND (reference sequence). The V end was cut by 3 bases, the J end by 1 base, with 16 bases between. The CDR3 region is CASSIGSWGLSNQPQHF. The DNA of the CDR3 is TGTGCCAGTAGTATTGGTAGTTGGGGGCTAAGCAATCAGCCCCAGCATTTT. The full variable domain, its missing parts supplied by reference TRBV19 and TRBJ1-5, is DGGITQSPKYLFRKEGQNVTLSCEQNLNHDAMYWYRQDPGQGLRLIYYSQIVNDFQKGDIAEGYSVSREKKESFPLTVTSAQKNPTAFYLCASSIGSWGLSNQPQHFGDGTRLSIL.

V gene TRBV7-6 combines with J gene TRBJ2-7; 7 bases fit TRBD2. V was pared by 3 bases and J by 0 bases, with 5 bases of the junction left unmatched. Germline V CDR1 and CDR2: SGHVS, FNYEAQ. The CDR3 length is 15 residues. The CDR3 loop is CASSLGAGTSYEQYF. DNA for the CDR3: TGTGCCAGCAGCTTGGGAGCGGGGACCTCCTACGAGCAGTACTTC.

The gene calls are TRBV5-1 and TRBJ1-2; D gene unclear. Trimming cost V 4 bases and J 8 bases, with 15 bases left between them. This CDR3 has 13 residues. Germline loops: CDR1 SGHRS, CDR2 YFSETQ. This CDR3 is CASSPGSGEGYTF. The CDR3 DNA reads as TGCGCCAGCAGCCCCGGGTCCGGGGAGGGCTACACCTTC.

The rearrangement joins TRBV29-1 to TRBJ1-4, with 9 bases matching TRBD1. V shed 3 bases and J 8 bases; nucleotides not matched to a gene: 10. The CDR3 has 15 amino acids. Germline CDR1 and CDR2: SQVTM and ANQGSEA. The CDR3 loop is CSVEGDREDSEKLFF. In DNA, the CDR3 is TGCAGCGTTGAGGGGGACAGGGAAGACTCCGAAAAACTGTTTTTT.

This clone has a handful of counts. This chain connects TRBV27 to TRBJ1-6; perhaps TRBD1 as D (6 bases). V lost 7 bases and J lost 10, with 23 bases in between. The CDR3 contains 16 residues. Germline-derived CDR1 and CDR2 are MNHEY and SMNVEV (reference sequence). The CDR3 loop reads CASTPRGGQSGSPLHF. The CDR3 DNA sequence: TGTGCCAGCACCCCCCGGGGGGGGCAAAGTGGATCACCCCTCCACTTT.

This chain joins TRBV30 and TRBJ1-1; the D gene is possibly TRBD1 (5 bases). There are 13 residues in the CDR3. Germline-derived CDR1 and CDR2 are GTSNPN and SVGIG (reference sequence). Trimming pared 1 base from V and 1 base from J, leaving 7 bases between. CDR3 DNA sequence: TGTGCCTGGAGTGACAGGCGGAACACTGAAGCTTTCTTT. Protein product: CAWSDRRNTEAFF.

The chain is built from TRBV7-2 and TRBJ1-1; D gene unclear. V dropped 2 bases and J dropped 4 bases, with 8 bases sitting between them. This CDR3 region has 13 residues. Germline assignment: CDR1 SGHTA and CDR2 FQGNSA. CDR3 protein: CASSLSGVTEAFF. As DNA, the CDR3 is TGTGCCAGCAGCTTATCTGGGGTCACTGAAGCTTTCTTT.

This clone came up a few times. V and J are TRBV4-2 and TRBJ1-1; 7 nucleotides line up with TRBD1. Per germline, CDR1 LGHNA and CDR2 YNFKEQ. There are 16 residues in the CDR3. With 4 bases clipped from V and 0 bases from J, the junction kept 8 bases outside the gene matches. CDR3: CASSRAEGALNTEAFF. CDR3 nucleotides: TGTGCCAGCAGCCGGGCGGAGGGGGCCCTGAACACTGAAGCTTTCTTT.